This T cell receptor (beta chain) comes out of a study of OX40 agonist ivuxolimab in advanced cancers. Study-level findings and limits: More expanded clones were found, on average, in CD8+ than in CD4+ T cells. Low clonal expansion, among the lowest seen, marked partial responders at 0.1-3.0 mg/kg. Dosing at 0.1 to 3.0 mg/kg was accompanied by clonal expansion of CD4+ and CD8+ blood T cells by week 6.

Collection of blood occurred at baseline, at cycle 4 day 1, and at cycle 7 day 1. Data came from immunoSEQ multiplex PCR; TCRdb stores just in-frame clones and leaves some out. The sample contains 30,000 to 45,000 clones, roughly 80% of which appear only once. V trimming: 5 bases; J trimming: 4 bases; junction bases outside the gene matches: 6. The CDR3 has 15 residues. Germline CDR1 SGHDN, CDR2 FVKESK. Worth noting for this clone: Its specificity is not known.

This receptor was identified in an adult with an advanced solid tumor such as melanoma, head and neck, liver or kidney cancer. The sample was CD4+ or CD8+ T cells sorted from blood, taken in a trial of the OX40 agonist ivuxolimab. The chain employs TRBV14 and TRBJ2-3, with 10 bases fitting TRBD2. The DNA for the CDR3 is TGTGCCAGCAGCGCTTGGACTAGCGGACCAGATACGCAGTATTTT. It specifies CASSAWTSGPDTQYF.